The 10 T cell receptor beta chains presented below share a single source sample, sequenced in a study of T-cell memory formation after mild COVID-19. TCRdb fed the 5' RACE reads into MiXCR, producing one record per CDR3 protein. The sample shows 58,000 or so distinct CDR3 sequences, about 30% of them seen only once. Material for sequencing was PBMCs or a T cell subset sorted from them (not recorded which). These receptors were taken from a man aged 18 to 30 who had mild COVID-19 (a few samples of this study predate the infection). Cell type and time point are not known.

CDR3 protein: CASSWTSGANNEQFF. The DNA for the CDR3 is TGTGCCAGCAGCTGGACTAGCGGGGCCAACAATGAGCAGTTCTTC. V gene TRBV7-9 combines with J gene TRBJ2-1, with 12 bases that match TRBD2. Germline trimming cut 4 bases from V and 5 bases from J; bases unmatched to any gene: 3. The CDR3 loop spans 15 amino acids. Germline loops: CDR1 SEHNR, CDR2 FQNEAQ (reference sequence).

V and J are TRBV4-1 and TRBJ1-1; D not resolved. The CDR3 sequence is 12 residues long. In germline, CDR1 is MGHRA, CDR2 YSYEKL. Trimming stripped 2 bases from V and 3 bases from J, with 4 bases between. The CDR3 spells CASSQRDTEAFF. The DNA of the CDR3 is TGCGCCAGCAGCCAAAGGGACACTGAAGCTTTCTTT.

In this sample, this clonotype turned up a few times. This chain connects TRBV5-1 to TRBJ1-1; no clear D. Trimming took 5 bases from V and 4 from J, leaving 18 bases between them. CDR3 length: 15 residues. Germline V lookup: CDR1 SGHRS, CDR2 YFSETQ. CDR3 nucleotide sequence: TGCGCCAGCAGGAGCCCGGGAGGGCCGGGCACTGAAGCTTTCTTT. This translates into CASRSPGGPGTEAFF.

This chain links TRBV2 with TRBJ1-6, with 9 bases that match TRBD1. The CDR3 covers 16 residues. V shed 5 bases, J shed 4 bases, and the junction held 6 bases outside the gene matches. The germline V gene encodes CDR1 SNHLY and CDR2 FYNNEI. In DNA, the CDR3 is TGTGCCAGCAGTCCGAGACAGGGGGGTTATAATTCACCCCTCCACTTT. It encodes CASSPRQGGYNSPLHF.

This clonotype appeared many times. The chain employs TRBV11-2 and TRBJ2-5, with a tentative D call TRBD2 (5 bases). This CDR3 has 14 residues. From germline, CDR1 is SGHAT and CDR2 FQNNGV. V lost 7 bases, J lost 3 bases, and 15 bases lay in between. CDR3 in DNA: TGTGCCAGCAACCTCGCGGAGGCAGAAGAGACCCAGTACTTC. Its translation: CASNLAEAEETQYF.

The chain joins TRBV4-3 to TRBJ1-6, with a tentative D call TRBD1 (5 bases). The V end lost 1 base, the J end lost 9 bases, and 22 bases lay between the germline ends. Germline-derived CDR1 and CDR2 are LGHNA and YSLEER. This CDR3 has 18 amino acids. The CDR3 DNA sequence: TGCGCCAGCAGCCAAGGAACGAGGACGTGGGATAGGGGTTCACCCCTCCACTTT. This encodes CASSQGTRTWDRGSPLHF.

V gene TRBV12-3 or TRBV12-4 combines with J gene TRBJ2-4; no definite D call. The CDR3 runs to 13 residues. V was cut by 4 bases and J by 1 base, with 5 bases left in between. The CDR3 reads CASSSVAKNIQYF. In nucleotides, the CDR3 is TGTGCCAGCAGTTCCGTCGCCAAAAACATTCAGTACTTC.

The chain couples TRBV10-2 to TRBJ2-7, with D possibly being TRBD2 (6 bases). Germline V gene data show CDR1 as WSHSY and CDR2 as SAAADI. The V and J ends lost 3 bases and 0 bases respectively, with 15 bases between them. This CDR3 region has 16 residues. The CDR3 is CASSEGAGLSSYEQYF. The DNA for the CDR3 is TGCGCCAGCAGTGAAGGAGCGGGCCTGAGCTCCTACGAGCAGTACTTC.

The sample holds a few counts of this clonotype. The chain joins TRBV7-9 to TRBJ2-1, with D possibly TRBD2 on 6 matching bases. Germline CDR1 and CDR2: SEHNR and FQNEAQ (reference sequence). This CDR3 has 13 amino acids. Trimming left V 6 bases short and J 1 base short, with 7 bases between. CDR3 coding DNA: TGTGCCAGCAGACGGGGGTCCTACAATGAGCAGTTCTTC. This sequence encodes CASRRGSYNEQFF.

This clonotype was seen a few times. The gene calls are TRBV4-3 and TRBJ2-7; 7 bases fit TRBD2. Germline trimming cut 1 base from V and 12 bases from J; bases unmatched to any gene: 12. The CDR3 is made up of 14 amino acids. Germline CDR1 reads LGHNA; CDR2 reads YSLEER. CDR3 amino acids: CASSQGLGDYVPYF. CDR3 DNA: TGCGCCAGCAGCCAAGGTCTGGGGGACTACGTCCCGTACTTC.